Shown below are 18 T cell receptor beta chains from a single sample sequenced in a study of T cells after yellow fever vaccination (dated by TCRdb to between 2017 and 2020). Preparation of the library involved 5' RACE. The instrument was an Illumina NovaSeq 6000. The public reads were run again by TCRdb, first through fastp at Q25 and then through MiXCR, and only productive beta chains were kept. Duplicate CDR3 protein sequences are folded into a single record with the most common DNA and genes. For this sample there are fewer than 350,000 distinct CDR3 sequences; around 4% appear just once. The top ten constitute around 20% of the sample. The treatment or condition tag for this specimen amounts to: live attenuated yellow fever vaccine strain. The specimen was PBMCs, collected on the day of the yellow fever booster vaccination. The receptors here all came from a man younger than 30 who received the YFV17D yellow fever vaccine.

This chain uses TRBV6-5 with TRBJ2-3, with TRBD1 matching over 11 bases. V gave up 6 bases and J gave up 8 bases; unmatched junction bases: 7. CDR3 length equals 14 residues. Germline CDR1 is MNHEY and CDR2 is SVGAGI. CDR3 nucleotide sequence: TGTGCCAGCAGCCCCGGACAGGGGGCGGGTACGCAGTATTTT. This codes for CASSPGQGAGTQYF.

This clonotype was seen a handful of times. The genes are TRBV5-6 and TRBJ1-1, with D unclear. Deletions cut 3 bases from V and 3 bases from J, with 3 bases between. The CDR3 consists of 11 residues. Germline CDR1 is SGHDT and CDR2 is YYEEEE. In DNA, the CDR3 is TGTGCCAGCAGCTGGGACACTGAAGCTTTCTTT. Translated, it gives CASSWDTEAFF.

The chain is built from TRBV7-3 and TRBJ2-1, with 8 nucleotides matching TRBD2. The CDR3 length is 14 residues. V shed 1 base and J 9 bases; nucleotides not matched to a gene: 5. From germline, CDR1 is SGHTA and CDR2 FQGTGA. The CDR3 loop reads CASSLNRGGIEQFF. The DNA for the CDR3 is TGTGCCAGCAGCTTAAATCGGGGGGGCATTGAGCAGTTCTTC.

This clonotype was observed at least ten times. The rearrangement uses TRBV20-1 and TRBJ2-5; TRBD2 matches 7 bases. Germline CDR1 reads DFQATT; CDR2 reads SNEGSKA (reference sequence). This CDR3 is 12 amino acids long. After removal of 6 bases from V and 1 base from J, the junction contained 2 bases not matched to a gene. CDR3 nucleotide sequence: TGCAGTGCCCGACTAGCCCAAGAGACCCAGTACTTC. Encoded protein: CSARLAQETQYF.

The table lists this clonotype with a few counts. V gene TRBV4-1 combines with J gene TRBJ1-6; TRBD1 aligns across 7 bases. This CDR3 is 17 amino acids long. The germline V gene has CDR1 MGHRA and CDR2 YSYEKL. J lost 7 bases, V lost 3 bases, and 12 bases had no gene match. The CDR3 sequence: CASSQLYRDSENSPLHF. CDR3 nucleotides: TGCGCCAGCAGCCAGCTTTATCGGGACAGTGAAAATTCACCCCTCCACTTT.

J is TRBJ2-7 and V is TRBV29-1; no firm D call. Between the trimmed V and J ends, which lost 7 bases and 3 bases, there was a span of 16 bases. This CDR3 has 13 residues. The germline V gene encodes CDR1 SQVTM and CDR2 ANQGSEA. The CDR3 here is CSGERVKFYEQYF. The CDR3, as DNA: TGCAGCGGGGAAAGGGTAAAATTCTACGAGCAGTACTTC.

This clonotype occurred many times. V and J are TRBV7-2 and TRBJ1-4; 10 bases align to TRBD1. CDR1 and CDR2 (germline): SGHTA, FQGNSA. The J segment lost 11 bases and the V segment lost 3 bases, leaving 6 bases of the junction unmatched. The CDR3 runs 14 residues. The CDR3 DNA reads TGTGCCAGCAGCTTGCGCGGGACAGGGGAGAAACTGTTTTTT. It codes for CASSLRGTGEKLFF.

This clonotype has just a few counts. The V call is TRBV12-3 or TRBV12-4, the J call TRBJ2-4; D call uncertain. This CDR3 region has 15 residues. The germline V and J ends were trimmed by 7 bases and 1 base, with 14 bases remaining between them. The CDR3 sequence: CASTSVGQAKNIQYF. The CDR3 nucleotides read TGTGCCAGCACGTCAGTAGGGCAGGCCAAAAACATTCAGTACTTC.

There are many counts of this clonotype. DNA for the CDR3: TGCAGCGTTGTCCGGGACGAGCAGTACTTC. Encoded protein: CSVVRDEQYF. The V gene is TRBV29-1, the J gene TRBJ2-7; D remains ambiguous. From germline, CDR1 is SQVTM and CDR2 ANQGSEA. This CDR3 is 10 amino acids long. Trimming pared 4 bases from V and 5 bases from J, leaving 6 bases between.

This clonotype was detected only a few times. The chain has TRBV6-2 or TRBV6-3 and TRBJ1-5; TRBD1 is a possible D gene (5 bases). V was cut by 6 bases and J by 2 bases, with 14 bases left in between. Germline CDR1 is MNHEY and CDR2 is SVGEGT. The CDR3 is 15 residues long. The DNA for the CDR3 is TGTGCCAGCAGCCACGGACAAGGGGGCAATCAGCCCCAGCATTTT. It yields the protein CASSHGQGGNQPQHF.

This clonotype has a count of ten or more. V gene TRBV2 combines with J gene TRBJ1-4; D gene uncertain. CDR3 size: 14 residues. V was clipped by 7 bases and J by 0 bases, with 9 bases between them. The germline V gene has CDR1 SNHLY and CDR2 FYNNEI. CDR3 nucleotide sequence: TGTGCCAGCAACGACGGAACAACTAATGAAAAACTGTTTTTT. It codes for CASNDGTTNEKLFF.

The rearrangement links TRBV6-4 to TRBJ2-2, with D unresolved. Trimming removed 8 bases from V and 1 base from J, with 5 bases in between. Germline V lookup: CDR1 MRHNA, CDR2 SNTAGT. The CDR3 runs 12 residues. Here the CDR3 DNA reads TGTGCCAGCGCAGGGAACACCGGGGAGCTGTTTTTT. As protein: CASAGNTGELFF.

This clonotype was detected ten times or more. The gene calls are TRBV6-2 or TRBV6-3 and TRBJ2-5; D uncertain. V lost 4 bases and J lost 2, with 11 bases in between. This CDR3 has 14 residues. Germline V gene sequence: CDR1 MNHEY, CDR2 SVGEGT. The CDR3 protein is CASSSSVEQETQYF. The CDR3, as DNA: TGTGCCAGCAGTTCCTCGGTGGAGCAAGAGACCCAGTACTTC.

This clonotype was picked up many times. The V gene is TRBV11-1, the J gene TRBJ2-6; 7 bases agree with TRBD1. V trimming: 0 bases; J trimming: 2 bases; junction bases outside the gene matches: 4. The CDR3 runs to 17 residues. Per germline, CDR1 SGHAT and CDR2 FQDESV (reference sequence). This CDR3 is CASSLAGGSAGANVLTF. Written as DNA, the CDR3 is TGTGCCAGCAGCTTAGCAGGGGGCTCTGCTGGGGCCAACGTCCTGACTTTC.

J is TRBJ2-7 and V is TRBV2; D not certain. Trimming removed 4 bases from V and 4 bases from J, with 5 bases in between. CDR1 and CDR2 from the germline V gene are SNHLY and FYNNEI. CDR3 length equals 11 residues. The CDR3 here is CASSVRYEQYF. CDR3 in DNA: TGTGCCAGCAGTGTTAGGTACGAGCAGTACTTC.

This clonotype has ten or more counts. The rearrangement uses TRBV11-2 and TRBJ2-3; no firm D call. Trimming left V 1 base short and J 2 bases short, with 10 bases between. CDR1 and CDR2 (germline): SGHAT, FQNNGV. The CDR3 consists of 15 residues. CDR3 nucleotide sequence: TGTGCCAGCAGCTTAGCGCTGCGGTACACAGATACGCAGTATTTT. Protein sequence: CASSLALRYTDTQYF.

As concerns this clonotype: A much larger clonotype is one base distant, so this may be a read error. The rearrangement uses TRBV11-2 and TRBJ1-3; D is unclear. The germline V gene encodes CDR1 SGHAT and CDR2 FQNNGV. V lost 8 bases and J 0 bases, leaving 11 bases between the germline ends. This CDR3 is 14 amino acids long. The CDR3 DNA reads TGTGCCAGCTGCAGCGGGATCTCTGGAAACACCATATATTTT. This gives the protein CASCSGISGNTIYF.

This clonotype has more than one count but fewer than ten. The V call is TRBV5-1, the J call TRBJ2-3, with 14 bases matching TRBD2. V dropped 4 bases and J dropped 2; count of bases not matched to a gene: 6. The germline CDR1 and CDR2 sequences are SGHRS and YFSETQ. The CDR3 covers 17 residues. CDR3 residues: CASSPRLAGGDTDTQYF. The CDR3 DNA reads as TGCGCCAGCAGCCCAAGACTAGCGGGGGGGGACACAGATACGCAGTATTTT. The complete variable domain, with remaining parts taken from reference TRBV5-1 and TRBJ2-3, reads KAGVTQTPRYLIKTRGQQVTLSCSPISGHRSVSWYQQTPGQGLQFLFEYFSETQRNKGNFPGRFSGRQFSNSRSEMNVSTLELGDSALYLCASSPRLAGGDTDTQYFGPGTRLTVL.